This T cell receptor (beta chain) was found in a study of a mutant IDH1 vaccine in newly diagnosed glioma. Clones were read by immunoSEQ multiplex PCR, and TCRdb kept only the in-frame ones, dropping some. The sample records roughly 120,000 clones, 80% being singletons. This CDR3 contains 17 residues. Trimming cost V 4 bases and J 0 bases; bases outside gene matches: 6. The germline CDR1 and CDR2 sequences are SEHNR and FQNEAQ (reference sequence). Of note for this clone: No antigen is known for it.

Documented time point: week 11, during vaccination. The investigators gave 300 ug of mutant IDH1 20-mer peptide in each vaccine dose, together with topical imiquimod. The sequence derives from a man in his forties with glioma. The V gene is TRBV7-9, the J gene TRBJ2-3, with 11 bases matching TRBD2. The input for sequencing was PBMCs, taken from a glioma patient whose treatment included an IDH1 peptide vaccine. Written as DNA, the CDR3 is TGTGCCAGCAGCTCAAGACTAGCGGGATTTAGCACAGATACGCAGTATTTT. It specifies CASSSRLAGFSTDTQYF.